Listed here are 27 T cell receptor beta chains from one sample, sequenced in a study of neurological immune-mediated disorders. Time point denoted: longitudinal time-point 3. One entry per CDR3 protein results from TCRdb running MiXCR on the 5' RACE reads. The data contain around 49,000 distinct CDR3 sequences, roughly 13% of them singletons. Sequencing used PBMCs. Source of these receptors: a male donor with HTLV-1-associated myelopathy (HAM/TSP).

This clonotype was observed many times. The chain joins TRBV6-2 or TRBV6-3 to TRBJ2-7; D gene unclear. Trimming pared 5 bases from V and 0 bases from J, leaving 11 bases between. Looked up from germline, CDR1 is MNHEY and CDR2 is SVGEGT. The length of the CDR3 is 14 residues. The CDR3 loop reads CASSRDPSSYEQYF. In DNA, the CDR3 is TGTGCCAGCAGTCGAGACCCCAGCTCCTACGAGCAGTACTTC.

Ten or more counts support this clonotype. V is TRBV7-2 and J is TRBJ2-7, with 9 bases matching TRBD2. V was pared by 1 base and J by 2 bases, with 6 bases of the junction left unmatched. The CDR3 totals 16 residues. Germline V CDR1 and CDR2: SGHTA, FQGNSA. Here the CDR3 reads CASSLGGAGGPYEQYF. The CDR3 DNA follows: TGTGCCAGCAGCTTAGGGGGCGCGGGGGGGCCCTACGAGCAGTACTTC.

Note on this clonotype: This may arise from a read error, as a much more abundant clone is one base away. The chain is built from TRBV7-2 and TRBJ1-2, with 9 nucleotides matching TRBD1. The CDR3 extends over 14 amino acids. CDR1 is SGHTA and CDR2 is FQGNSA in the germline V gene. The CDR3 spells CASSQQGAFYGHTF. The CDR3 region has the DNA TGTGCCAGCAGCCAACAGGGGGCCTTCTATGGCCACACCTTC.

This clonotype was recorded at least ten times. The V call is TRBV15, the J call TRBJ1-1; the D is unclear. CDR3 length: 12 residues. Germline V gene sequence: CDR1 LNHNV, CDR2 YYDKDF (reference sequence). Trimming took off 1 base at V and 8 bases at J, with 8 bases between the two ends. CDR3 sequence (DNA): TGTGCCACCAGCAGAGCGCGAGGGGAAGCTTTCTTT. Residues: CATSRARGEAFF.

This clonotype was seen at least ten times. The gene calls are TRBV5-1 and TRBJ2-3; D is perhaps TRBD1 or TRBD2 (5 bases each). This CDR3 is 15 amino acids long. Germline CDR1 and CDR2: SGHRS and YFSETQ. The germline V and J ends were trimmed by 1 base and 1 base, with 10 bases remaining between them. CDR3 in amino acids: CASSLMGVGTDTQYF. The CDR3 nucleotides are TGCGCCAGCAGCTTGATGGGGGTTGGCACAGATACGCAGTATTTT. Based on the CDR3 plus reference TRBV5-1 and TRBJ2-3, the full variable domain is KAGVTQTPRYLIKTRGQQVTLSCSPISGHRSVSWYQQTPGQGLQFLFEYFSETQRNKGNFPGRFSGRQFSNSRSEMNVSTLELGDSALYLCASSLMGVGTDTQYFGPGTRLTVL.

This clonotype was picked up many times. The rearrangement joins TRBV5-5 to TRBJ1-2, with D unclear. The CDR3 is made up of 13 amino acids. Trimming removed 5 bases from V and 3 bases from J, with 11 bases in between. Germline CDR1 SGHKS, CDR2 YYEKEE (reference sequence). The CDR3 DNA reads TGTGCCAGCAGTACCGGTTCTTACTATGGCTACACCTTC. Protein sequence: CASSTGSYYGYTF.

By share, this clonotype counts as medium-sized. This chain joins TRBV5-6 and TRBJ2-1; D uncertain. This CDR3 spans 15 amino acids. V dropped 0 bases and J dropped 1 base, with 8 bases sitting between them. The germline gives CDR1 SGHDT, CDR2 YYEEEE. The CDR3 nucleotides read TGTGCCAGCAGCTTGGGTAGAGCGTCCTACAATGAGCAGTTCTTC. Its translation: CASSLGRASYNEQFF.

This clonotype was observed a few times. The V call is TRBV18, the J call TRBJ1-1; D is uncertain. The germline V gene encodes CDR1 KGHSH and CDR2 LQKENI. CDR3 length equals 17 residues. The germline V and J ends were trimmed by 5 bases and 7 bases, with 26 bases remaining between them. In DNA form, the CDR3 reads TGTGCCAGCTCATCGACGGATCGAGAGCTGCGTCGGGATGAAGCTTTCTTT. It encodes CASSSTDRELRRDEAFF.

This clonotype came up a few times. The chain recombines TRBV12-3 or TRBV12-4 with TRBJ2-3, with D tentatively TRBD2 (6 bases). The CDR3 is 18 residues long. The V end lost 4 bases, the J end lost 7 bases, and 27 bases lay between the germline ends. The CDR3 region has the DNA TGTGCCAGCAGTTATAAACACCCCTGGAGCCCTCGCGGGAATACGCAGTATTTT. Its translation is CASSYKHPWSPRGNTQYF.

This clonotype came up many times. V gene TRBV27 combines with J gene TRBJ2-2; D is uncertain. V was shortened by 1 base and J by 7 bases, with 4 bases between the two germline ends. Germline CDR1 and CDR2: MNHEY and SMNVEV (reference sequence). There are 12 residues in the CDR3. The CDR3 reads CASSLLSGELFF. The CDR3 DNA reads TGTGCCAGCAGTTTATTAAGCGGGGAGCTGTTTTTT.

This clonotype was seen at least ten times. The chain joins TRBV7-9 to TRBJ2-1, with D tentatively TRBD2 (5 bases). CDR1 SEHNR and CDR2 FQNEAQ come from the germline V gene (reference sequence). The V end lost 6 bases, the J end lost 12 bases, and 12 bases lay between the germline ends. This CDR3 contains 11 residues. The CDR3 sequence is CASSALGWQFF. In DNA form, the CDR3 reads TGTGCCAGCAGTGCACTAGGGTGGCAGTTCTTC.

This clonotype was seen at least ten times. This chain uses TRBV30 with TRBJ1-3; 7 bases are a match to TRBD1. Unmatched junction bases numbered 4, after V lost 3 bases and J lost 2 bases. The CDR3 extends over 14 amino acids. Germline V lookup: CDR1 GTSNPN, CDR2 SVGIG (reference sequence). The CDR3 sequence is CAWSLGTAGNTIYF. The CDR3 bases are TGTGCCTGGAGCCTAGGGACAGCTGGAAACACCATATATTTT.

The chain uses TRBV7-3 and TRBJ2-3; D not resolved. The germline CDR1 and CDR2 sequences are SGHTA and FQGTGA. There are 12 residues in the CDR3. V was cut by 5 bases and J by 3 bases, with 6 bases left in between. The CDR3 here is CASSPTTDTQYF. The CDR3 nucleotides read TGTGCCAGCAGCCCCACGACAGATACGCAGTATTTT.

This clonotype occurred many times. V is TRBV7-6 and J is TRBJ2-1, with D unresolved. CDR1 and CDR2 (germline): SGHVS, FNYEAQ. Trimming shortened V by 1 base and J by 3 bases, and 7 bases separated the two germline ends. CDR3 length: 14 amino acids. CDR3 sequence: CASSLGTGYNEQFF. The CDR3 bases are TGTGCCAGCAGCTTAGGAACGGGCTACAATGAGCAGTTCTTC. Filled out from reference TRBV7-6 and TRBJ2-1, the complete variable domain reads GAGVSQSPRYKVTKRGQDVALRCDPISGHVSLYWYRQALGQGPEFLTYFNYEAQQDKSGLPNDRFSAERPEGSISTLTIQRTEQRDSAMYRCASSLGTGYNEQFFGPGTRLTVL.

This clonotype was observed at least ten times. The rearrangement links TRBV10-3 to TRBJ2-1; D is perhaps TRBD2 (6 bases). V lost 6 bases, J lost 2 bases, and 11 bases lay in between. The germline V gene has CDR1 ENHRY and CDR2 SYGVKD. The CDR3 is 14 residues long. The CDR3 coding sequence is TGTGCCATCAGGATGCCGGGGGCCTACAATGAGCAGTTCTTC. Translating gives CAIRMPGAYNEQFF.

This clonotype was seen ten or more times. This chain uses TRBV3-1 with TRBJ1-4; D not certain. Germline lookup yields CDR1 LGHDT and CDR2 YNNKEL (reference sequence). V dropped 1 base and J dropped 8 bases, with 8 bases sitting between them. There are 13 residues in the CDR3. The chain's CDR3 is CASSQVIREKLFF. CDR3 coding DNA: TGTGCCAGCAGCCAAGTGATACGAGAAAAACTGTTTTTT.

Of note for this clonotype: A much more abundant neighbour one base away suggests this may be a read error. The V gene is TRBV6-2 or TRBV6-3, the J gene TRBJ2-5; D ambiguous. Trimming left V 3 bases short and J 5 bases short, with 16 bases between. Germline-derived CDR1 and CDR2 are MNHEY and SVGEGT. The CDR3 spans 15 residues. CDR3 bases: TGTGCCAGCAGTTATCCCCGGGCGGCCACGGAGACCCAGTACTTC. This codes for CASSYPRAATETQYF.

This clonotype was seen repeatedly, ten times or more. The V and J genes are TRBV11-1 and TRBJ2-2, with D perhaps matching TRBD1 or TRBD2 (5 bases each). Trimming cost V 6 bases and J 0 bases, with 20 bases left between them. The CDR3 totals 18 residues. Germline V gives CDR1 SGHAT, CDR2 FQDESV (reference sequence). Here the CDR3 reads CASSPVGAILANTGELFF. In DNA, the CDR3 is TGTGCCAGCAGTCCAGTCGGGGCCATCCTCGCGAACACCGGGGAGCTGTTTTTT.

This clonotype was seen repeatedly, ten times or more. The J gene is TRBJ2-5, the V gene TRBV7-9; TRBD1 might be the D (6 bases). Germline CDR1 is SEHNR and CDR2 is FQNEAQ (reference sequence). The CDR3 loop spans 13 amino acids. V lost 5 bases to trimming and J lost 6 bases, with 13 bases between them. CDR3 loop: CASSPNREQTQYF. DNA of the CDR3: TGTGCCAGCAGCCCTAACAGGGAACAGACCCAGTACTTC. The full variable domain, its missing parts supplied by reference TRBV7-9 and TRBJ2-5, is DTGVSQNPRHKITKRGQNVTFRCDPISEHNRLYWYRQTLGQGPEFLTYFQNEAQLEKSRLLSDRFSAERPKGSFSTLEIQRTEQGDSAMYLCASSPNREQTQYFGPGTRLLVL.

This clonotype was found many times. The chain recombines TRBV15 with TRBJ2-5, with 10 nucleotides matching TRBD2. The CDR3 is made up of 14 amino acids. J lost 7 bases, V lost 0 bases, and 2 bases had no gene match. The germline V gene has CDR1 LNHNV and CDR2 YYDKDF (reference sequence). The CDR3 DNA follows: TGTGCCACCAGCAGAGACGGGACTAGCGTGACCCAGTACTTC. Residues: CATSRDGTSVTQYF.

This clonotype has a handful of counts. The V call is TRBV6-5, the J call TRBJ2-1; D may be TRBD2 (6 bases). V was shortened by 5 bases and J by 4 bases, with 12 bases between the two germline ends. The CDR3 runs to 14 residues. The germline gives CDR1 MNHEY, CDR2 SVGAGI. The CDR3 nucleotides read TGTGCCAGCAGTGCGGGACGGAAATACAATGAGCAGTTCTTC. As protein: CASSAGRKYNEQFF.

Many counts were recorded for this clonotype. V gene TRBV3-1 combines with J gene TRBJ1-1; D perhaps matches TRBD1 (6 bases). CDR3 length equals 15 residues. Between the trimmed V and J ends, which lost 0 bases and 6 bases, there was a span of 14 bases. The germline gives CDR1 LGHDT, CDR2 YNNKEL (reference sequence). In nucleotides, the CDR3 is TGTGCCAGCAGCCAAGAGGTCACAGGGAGGGCTGAAGCTTTCTTT. Residues: CASSQEVTGRAEAFF.

This clonotype was found many times. The chain recombines TRBV20-1 with TRBJ1-2; TRBD1 aligns across 9 bases. V lost 0 bases to trimming and J lost 6 bases; unmatched junction nucleotides: 5. In germline, CDR1 is DFQATT, CDR2 SNEGSKA (reference sequence). This CDR3 contains 14 residues. CDR3 sequence (DNA): TGCAGTGCTAGAGACGGGACAGGGTATGATGGCTACACCTTC. This translates into CSARDGTGYDGYTF.

In this sample, this clonotype turned up many times. The gene calls are TRBV4-3 and TRBJ2-7, with D possibly called TRBD1 or TRBD2 (5 bases each). Looked up from germline, CDR1 is LGHNA and CDR2 is YSLEER. V was trimmed by 0 bases and J by 2 bases, leaving 11 bases between them. This CDR3 is built from 15 residues. The CDR3 region has the DNA TGCGCCAGCAGCCAAGATCTGGGACCCACCTACGAGCAGTACTTC. Encoded protein: CASSQDLGPTYEQYF.

In its sample, this clonotype was seen many times. The chain recombines TRBV12-3 or TRBV12-4 with TRBJ1-2; 7 bases align to TRBD1. This CDR3 is built from 14 residues. The V segment lost 0 bases and the J segment 5 bases; nucleotides outside the gene matches: 3. This CDR3 reads CASSLASGGYGYTF. CDR3 bases: TGTGCCAGCAGTTTAGCATCAGGGGGGTATGGCTACACCTTC.

This clonotype was counted ten times or more. V usage is TRBV5-1 and J usage is TRBJ2-3, with D unclear. The CDR3 runs to 13 residues. Per germline, CDR1 SGHRS and CDR2 YFSETQ. V was trimmed by 4 bases and J by 2 bases, leaving 8 bases between them. CDR3 protein: CASSQGSTDTQYF. The CDR3 DNA reads as TGCGCCAGCAGCCAAGGATCCACAGATACGCAGTATTTT.

This clonotype was observed many times. The CDR3 DNA reads as TGCGCCAGCAGCGGTTCTAGCGGGGTGTTCACAGATACGCAGTATTTT. Amino acid sequence: CASSGSSGVFTDTQYF. The rearrangement links TRBV4-3 to TRBJ2-3; 9 positions match TRBD2. With V trimmed by 5 bases and J by 2 bases, 8 bases remained unmatched. CDR3 length: 16 residues. Germline CDR1 and CDR2: LGHNA and YSLEER.